A selection of T cell receptor beta chains follows, all from one sample in a study of breast tumors, draining lymph nodes, adjacent tissues. Each CDR3 protein gets one entry after TCRdb re-called the multiplex PCR reads with MiXCR. The sample lists some 130,000 distinct CDR3 sequences; 20% were seen once. Sequences were obtained from axillary lymph node tissue. Receptors originate from a female donor with breast cancer. Some clones in this sample may be carry-over from other donors' samples. Each CDR3 is given with its conserved first and last residue. D genes are given only for firm matches. Clone size is shown for a subset of rows, as once, few, many or a class of expanded clone.

TRBV19	TRBJ2-5	NA	13	many	TGTGCCAGTAGTGATAGGCCTCAAGAGACCCAGTACTTC	CASSDRPQETQYF
TRBV19	TRBJ2-3	NA	16	few	TGTGCCAGTAGTATAGAGTCTACCCCGGGGGTAGATACGCAGTATTTT	CASSIESTPGVDTQYF
TRBV29-1	TRBJ2-3	NA	13	many	TGCAGCGCTTCGGGACACAGCACAGATACGCAGTATTTT	CSASGHSTDTQYF
TRBV20-1	TRBJ2-7	TRBD1	13	many	TGCAGTGCTAGGAGACAGGGTCCCTACGAGCAGTACTTC	CSARRQGPYEQYF
TRBV28	TRBJ2-5	NA	13	few	TGTGCCAGCAGATCCCAAGGCGCGCGGACCCAGTACTTC	CASRSQGARTQYF
TRBV19	TRBJ2-1	NA	14	many	TGTGCCAGTAGTATAGCTTTCAAGGGTAATGAGCAGTTCTTC	CASSIAFKGNEQFF
TRBV4-1	TRBJ1-4	TRBD1	15	many	TGCGCCAGCAGCCAAGGGGAAGGGGGCGGCGAAAAACTGTTTTTT	CASSQGEGGGEKLFF
TRBV20-1	TRBJ2-5	NA	13	many	TGCAGTGCTCCCCAGCTGGGACAAGAGACCCAGTACTTC	CSAPQLGQETQYF
TRBV2	TRBJ2-2	TRBD2	15	NA	TGTGCCAGCACTTCTAGCGGGAGGATGACCGGGGAGCTGTTTTTT	CASTSSGRMTGELFF
TRBV5-4	TRBJ2-7	NA	15	many	TGTGCCAGCAGCTTGGGTACCCTTTTGACCTACGAGCAGTACTTC	CASSLGTLLTYEQYF
TRBV5-4	TRBJ2-5	NA	15	many	TGTGCCAGCAGCCCGGGGGGACACACCCCAGAGACCCAGTACTTC	CASSPGGHTPETQYF
TRBV9	TRBJ2-2	NA	16	many	TGTGCCAGCAGCGTATTCTTTTCGGATAACACCGGGGAGCTGTTTTTT	CASSVFFSDNTGELFF
TRBV20-1	TRBJ2-1	TRBD2	16	many	TGCAGTGCTAGAGATGTGTCACTAGCGGGAGCCAATGAGCAGTTCTTC	CSARDVSLAGANEQFF
TRBV7-6	TRBJ2-5	NA	15	many	TGTGCCAGCAGCCCGCCTCGATCTAACGGAGAGACCCAGTACTTC	CASSPPRSNGETQYF
TRBV7-8	TRBJ2-1	TRBD2	16	many	TGTGCCAGCAGTTCCTCCGGTAGCGGGGTTGGCAATGAGCAGTTCTTC	CASSSSGSGVGNEQFF